The 16 T cell receptor beta chains reported below all come from one sample, sequenced in a study of shared clonotypes between healthy human individuals. As defined, naive CD8 cells were CD45RO-negative and positively selected for CCR7, with terminally differentiated effector memory CD45RA+ cells excluded. TCRdb's copy holds only in-frame clones and misses some; the assay was immunoSEQ multiplex PCR. Of millions of clones detected, less than 95% appear once; the ten largest clones hold roughly 1.1%. Source material: naive CD8+ T cells sorted from blood. Receptors originate from a man younger than 35 in good health.

The chain links TRBV28 to TRBJ1-5; D not certain. Germline V gene lookup returns CDR1 MDHEN and CDR2 SYDVKM. V shed 5 bases and J shed 0 bases, with 11 bases lying between them. This CDR3 contains 15 residues. CDR3 in amino acids: CASSTANLSNQPQHF. The CDR3 nucleotides read TGTGCCAGCAGTACTGCGAATCTTAGCAATCAGCCCCAGCATTTT.

The chain is built from TRBV9 and TRBJ2-7, with D perhaps being TRBD1 or TRBD2 (6 bases each). Germline V gene lookup returns CDR1 SGDLS and CDR2 YYNGEE. The CDR3 has 13 residues. Trimming removed 4 bases at V and 7 bases at J, with 15 bases between. In DNA form, the CDR3 reads TGTGCCAGCAGCACCGCAGGGGCGGGAGAGCAGTACTTC. This gives the protein CASSTAGAGEQYF.

Points on this clone: In the same sample, other DNA sequences code for this CDR3. The chain recombines TRBV19 with TRBJ1-1; D gene ambiguous. The CDR3 covers 13 residues. Between the trimmed V and J ends, which lost 4 bases and 0 bases, there was a span of 6 bases. In germline, CDR1 is LNHDA, CDR2 SQIVND (reference sequence). DNA of the CDR3: TGTGCCAGTAGTACATCCGTGAACACTGAAGCTTTCTTT. Amino acid sequence: CASSTSVNTEAFF.

This clone is a singleton in its sample. This chain uses TRBV9 with TRBJ2-5, with 9 bases matching TRBD1. Germline-derived CDR1 and CDR2 are SGDLS and YYNGEE. V lost 0 bases and J lost 5; bases outside the gene matches: 5. The CDR3 contains 15 residues. The CDR3 DNA reads as TGTGCCAGCAGCGTAGGGGGACAGGGAAGTGAGACCCAGTACTTC. This encodes CASSVGGQGSETQYF. Combining the CDR3 with reference TRBV9 and TRBJ2-5 gives the whole variable domain DSGVTQTPKHLITATGQRVTLRCSPRSGDLSVYWYQQSLDQGLQFLIQYYNGEERAKGNILERFSAQQFPDLHSELNLSSLELGDSALYFCASSVGGQGSETQYFGPGTRLLVL.

The rearrangement joins TRBV7-3 to TRBJ2-5; the match to TRBD2 covers 7 bases. CDR1 and CDR2 from the germline V gene are SGHTA and FQGTGA. The CDR3 spans 17 residues. V shed 1 base, J shed 4 bases, and the junction held 12 bases outside the gene matches. The DNA of the CDR3 is TGTGCCAGCAGCTTAATCGCCCGCGGGGAGGGAAGAGAGACCCAGTACTTC. It encodes CASSLIARGEGRETQYF.

This clone was seen a single time. The V and J genes are TRBV27 and TRBJ1-6, with TRBD1 matching 7 bases. This CDR3 is built from 15 residues. Looked up from germline, CDR1 is MNHEY and CDR2 is SMNVEV (reference sequence). Unmatched junction bases numbered 6, after V lost 3 bases and J lost 7 bases. CDR3 sequence reads: CASSLISGQNSPLHF. The CDR3 DNA sequence: TGTGCCAGCAGTTTGATCTCGGGACAGAATTCACCCCTCCACTTT.

The gene calls are TRBV7-2 and TRBJ1-1; perhaps TRBD1 as D (5 bases). Germline CDR1 is SGHTA and CDR2 is FQGNSA. Trimming stripped 2 bases from V and 0 bases from J, with 10 bases between. CDR3 length equals 15 residues. This CDR3 reads CASSLPGIMNTEAFF. In DNA form, the CDR3 reads TGTGCCAGCAGCTTACCAGGGATAATGAACACTGAAGCTTTCTTT.

V usage is TRBV5-1 and J usage is TRBJ1-1, with a tentative D call TRBD1 (5 bases). Germline CDR1 reads SGHRS; CDR2 reads YFSETQ. V lost 4 bases and J lost 1, with 8 bases in between. This CDR3 region has 13 residues. CDR3 sequence (DNA): TGCGCCAGCAGCGAGGGACCGAACACTGAAGCTTTCTTT. Translation gives CASSEGPNTEAFF.

This clone was counted only a few times. The sample holds other DNA sequences that translate to the same CDR3. The chain combines TRBV28 with TRBJ2-7; D not resolved. This CDR3 region has 11 residues. CDR1 is MDHEN and CDR2 is SYDVKM in the germline V gene. The V and J ends lost 3 bases and 7 bases respectively, with 7 bases between them. The CDR3 loop reads CASSFVGEQYF. The CDR3 DNA is TGTGCCAGCAGTTTCGTGGGGGAGCAGTACTTC.

Only one count was recorded for this clone. Within the sample, other DNA sequences also encode this same CDR3. The chain recombines TRBV27 with TRBJ2-7; TRBD1 matches 7 bases. The CDR3 sequence is 14 residues long. V gave up 5 bases and J gave up 2 bases; unmatched junction bases: 6. Germline V gene lookup returns CDR1 MNHEY and CDR2 SMNVEV (reference sequence). CDR3 protein: CASSPGTDPYEQYF. The CDR3 DNA sequence: TGTGCCAGCAGTCCAGGGACAGACCCCTACGAGCAGTACTTC.

The V and J genes are TRBV7-9 and TRBJ2-1, with 7 bases aligning to TRBD2. V lost 2 bases and J lost 2; bases outside the gene matches: 3. This CDR3 spans 15 amino acids. Per germline, CDR1 SEHNR and CDR2 FQNEAQ (reference sequence). CDR3 DNA: TGTGCCAGCAGCTTAAAAAGCGGGACCTACAATGAGCAGTTCTTC. It yields the protein CASSLKSGTYNEQFF.

This clone was seen only once. The V call is TRBV27, the J call TRBJ2-2; possible D gene TRBD2, 5 bases. The V gene lost 3 bases and the J gene lost 4 bases, with 12 bases spanning the gap. The CDR3 is 15 residues long. Germline CDR1 is MNHEY and CDR2 is SMNVEV (reference sequence). CDR3 loop: CASSFEGVATGELFF. The CDR3 DNA is TGTGCCAGCAGTTTCGAGGGTGTAGCCACCGGGGAGCTGTTTTTT.

The V gene is TRBV4-2, the J gene TRBJ2-1, with 10 bases aligning to TRBD2. This CDR3 is 16 amino acids long. CDR1 and CDR2 (germline): LGHNA, YNFKEQ. The V and J ends lost 1 base and 2 bases, in that order; junction bases with no gene match: 2. The CDR3 reads CASSQVSGGAYNEQFF. The CDR3 DNA sequence: TGTGCCAGCAGCCAAGTGAGCGGGGGGGCCTACAATGAGCAGTTCTTC.

The rearrangement links TRBV27 to TRBJ2-2; 9 bases line up with TRBD1. The germline V gene has CDR1 MNHEY and CDR2 SMNVEV (reference sequence). After removal of 6 bases from V and 7 bases from J, the junction contained 6 bases not matched to a gene. This CDR3 comprises 14 residues. The CDR3 nucleotides are TGTGCCAGCAGAGGACAGGGGCCGGTCGGGGAGCTGTTTTTT. It specifies CASRGQGPVGELFF.

This rearrangement joins TRBV11-2 to TRBJ2-5; 7 bases fit TRBD1. The CDR3 spans 15 residues. The trim removed 5 bases at V and 3 bases at J, leaving 9 bases unmatched. The germline gives CDR1 SGHAT, CDR2 FQNNGV. The chain's CDR3 is CASSARQGLEETQYF. The CDR3 bases are TGTGCCAGCAGCGCGCGACAGGGCTTGGAAGAGACCCAGTACTTC.

The chain has TRBV15 and TRBJ2-7; D is ambiguous. The CDR3 is made up of 13 amino acids. The V gene's germline CDR1 is LNHNV and CDR2 YYDKDF (reference sequence). With 6 bases removed from V and 6 bases from J, the gap between germline ends came to 15 bases. The CDR3 protein is CATSDPFFREQYF. CDR3 nucleotides: TGTGCCACCAGTGACCCGTTTTTCCGCGAGCAGTACTTC.